This entry features one T cell receptor beta chain sequence. The antigen is undetermined. This sample was taken from a study of Graves' ophthalmopathy and Graves' hyperthyroidism. Whole-study results and caveats: Blood samples also showed most expanded thyroid clonotypes exceeding 0.001 frequency. Progression of ophthalmopathy was predicted by the model with roughly 70% sensitivity and roughly 73% specificity. Cross-validated, the 13-signature model showed 87.88%/81.08% sensitivity/specificity, and 80%/75% in the test set.

V lost 4 bases and J lost 5; bases outside the gene matches: 16. The CDR3 totals 17 residues. RNA served as the template for amplifying TCR beta CDR3 regions. Amplification began with first-round RT-PCR using HTBI primers, then second-round multiplex PCR was performed. TCRdb called the multiplex PCR reads again in MiXCR, with one record for every CDR3 protein. This sample carries approximately 330,000 distinct CDR3 sequences, about 17% of them seen once, and the ten largest clones take about 12%. Pregnant or lactating patients and those with other autoimmune diseases or uncontrolled infections were excluded.

Input material: peripheral blood. This clonotype was sampled from an adult man with Graves' ophthalmopathy. The chain carries TRBV12-3 or TRBV12-4 and TRBJ1-2; TRBD1 aligns across 7 bases. For the CDR3, the DNA is TGTGCCAGCAGTTCATTCTTACCGACAGGGTTACGGTATGGCTACACCTTC. Translated, it gives CASSSFLPTGLRYGYTF.